A single sample is the source of the 16 T cell receptor beta chains below, sequenced in a study of blood T cell repertoires in COVID-19. Here immunoSEQ multiplex PCR was the method, and the copy in TCRdb shows in-frame clones only, minus some. Found here are about 130,000 clones, 80% to 95% of them singletons; the top ten hold roughly 2.1%. Sample: peripheral blood. The receptors here all came from a man aged 45-60 years with COVID-19, enrolled during active disease.

In nucleotides, the CDR3 is TGCGCCAGCAGCCCCGCAGGGGGCAACGAGCAGTACTTC. This translates into CASSPAGGNEQYF. V and J are TRBV4-1 and TRBJ2-7; 8 positions agree with TRBD1. With 4 bases clipped from V and 5 bases from J, the junction kept 4 bases outside the gene matches. CDR3 length: 13 amino acids. Germline assignment: CDR1 MGHRA and CDR2 YSYEKL.

V and J are TRBV7-9 and TRBJ1-4, with a possible D match to TRBD1 (5 bases). The CDR3 has 16 residues. Trimming stripped 5 bases from V and 4 bases from J, with 17 bases between. Germline-derived CDR1 and CDR2 are SEHNR and FQNEAQ (reference sequence). The CDR3 nucleotides read TGTGCCAGCAGCAACGACCGCGGGGCTGGTAATGAAAAACTGTTTTTT. Translated, it gives CASSNDRGAGNEKLFF.

The rearrangement links TRBV5-1 to TRBJ1-5; D remains ambiguous. The germline CDR1 and CDR2 sequences are SGHRS and YFSETQ. CDR3 length: 13 residues. The V gene lost 4 bases and the J gene lost 2 bases, with 7 bases spanning the gap. CDR3 in DNA: TGCGCCAGCAGCCCAGAGGGCAATCAGCCCCAGCATTTT. Residues: CASSPEGNQPQHF.

Points on this clone: A read error may account for a junction end that differs from germline. This chain connects TRBV7-7 to TRBJ1-3; 9 bases are shared with TRBD1. CDR3 length equals 15 residues. Per the germline V gene, CDR1 is SSHAT and CDR2 is FNYEAQ (reference sequence). The CDR3 nucleotides are TGTGCTAGCAGCTCGGGGACAGGGCCCGGAAACACCATATATTTT. This sequence encodes CASSSGTGPGNTIYF.

The chain uses TRBV30 and TRBJ2-5; D unresolved. Germline CDR1 reads GTSNPN; CDR2 reads SVGIG (reference sequence). The CDR3 has 14 amino acids. The V gene lost 0 bases and the J gene lost 1 base, with 9 bases spanning the gap. CDR3 coding DNA: TGTGCCTGGAGTGTATCCCGGGTCCAAGAGACCCAGTACTTC. It codes for CAWSVSRVQETQYF.

The chain recombines TRBV6-4 with TRBJ2-7; D is possibly TRBD2 (6 bases). V lost 2 bases, J lost 0 bases, and 11 bases lay in between. Germline V gives CDR1 MRHNA, CDR2 SNTAGT. The CDR3 is 15 residues long. The CDR3 coding sequence is TGTGCCAGCAGTGACGATCAGCGGGCCTCCTACGAGCAGTACGTC. It yields the protein CASSDDQRASYEQYV.

The chain employs TRBV5-4 and TRBJ2-1; 8 positions agree with TRBD2. The CDR3 length is 16 residues. The J segment lost 3 bases and the V segment lost 4 bases, leaving 9 bases of the junction unmatched. Germline loops: CDR1 SGHNT, CDR2 YYREEE (reference sequence). DNA of the CDR3: TGTGCCAGCAGCCCAGGAACTAGCGGAGTCTACAATGAGCAGTTCTTC. Its translation: CASSPGTSGVYNEQFF.

The V call is TRBV2, the J call TRBJ1-3; no definite D call. CDR3 length equals 12 residues. The V end lost 7 bases, the J end lost 4 bases, and 8 bases lay between the germline ends. Germline-derived CDR1 and CDR2 are SNHLY and FYNNEI. CDR3: CASTSEGNTIYF. DNA for the CDR3: TGTGCCAGCACCTCTGAGGGAAACACCATATATTTT.

This chain joins TRBV27 and TRBJ2-1; 12 bases are shared with TRBD2. CDR3 size: 16 residues. J gave up 6 bases and V 1 base, and 4 bases lay outside the gene matches. CDR1 and CDR2 (germline): MNHEY, SMNVEV (reference sequence). The CDR3 spells CASSLLGTSGFNEQFF. Written as DNA, the CDR3 is TGTGCCAGCAGTTTATTGGGGACTAGCGGGTTCAATGAGCAGTTCTTC.

This chain uses TRBV7-3 with TRBJ2-5; 7 bases map to TRBD1. V dropped 2 bases and J dropped 2; count of bases not matched to a gene: 5. This CDR3 comprises 15 residues. Germline-derived CDR1 and CDR2 are SGHTA and FQGTGA. CDR3 protein: CASSLRGTAQETQYF. The CDR3 nucleotides are TGTGCCAGCAGCTTACGAGGGACAGCACAAGAGACCCAGTACTTC.

The rearrangement joins TRBV7-2 to TRBJ2-7; 7 bases line up with TRBD1. This CDR3 is 13 amino acids long. CDR1 and CDR2 from the germline V gene are SGHTA and FQGNSA. With 1 base clipped from V and 4 bases from J, the junction kept 1 base outside the gene matches. In nucleotides, the CDR3 is TGTGCCAGCAGCTTAGTCAGGGGGTACGAGCAGTACTTC. It translates to CASSLVRGYEQYF.

The genes are TRBV7-9 and TRBJ1-1, with 9 nucleotides matching TRBD1. This CDR3 is built from 15 residues. CDR1 and CDR2 (germline): SEHNR, FQNEAQ (reference sequence). V trimming: 4 bases; J trimming: 4 bases; junction bases outside the gene matches: 7. The CDR3 nucleotides read TGTGCCAGCAGCTATCGGGACAGGGATACCACTGAAGCTTTCTTT. Its translation: CASSYRDRDTTEAFF.

The genes are TRBV18 and TRBJ2-2; D is unclear. Germline CDR1 is KGHSH and CDR2 is LQKENI. CDR3 length: 14 residues. V dropped 2 bases and J dropped 1 base, with 5 bases sitting between them. CDR3 coding DNA: TGTGCCAGCTCACCAATGAGGAACACCGGGGAGCTGTTTTTT. Translating gives CASSPMRNTGELFF.

The chain joins TRBV28 to TRBJ2-1; D possibly corresponds to TRBD2 (6 bases). Trimming shortened V by 6 bases and J by 8 bases, and 20 bases separated the two germline ends. The CDR3 contains 15 residues. Germline CDR1 MDHEN, CDR2 SYDVKM. CDR3 protein: CASSLPGRGGDEQFF. The DNA for the CDR3 is TGTGCCAGCAGCCTTCCGGGACGGGGAGGTGATGAGCAGTTCTTC.

The chain has TRBV7-8 and TRBJ2-7; 12 nucleotides align to TRBD2. The CDR3 length is 15 residues. In germline, CDR1 is SGHVS, CDR2 FQNEAQ. V was clipped by 5 bases and J by 7 bases; unmatched bases: 9. The CDR3 nucleotides are TGTGCCAGCAGCGCCCTAGCGGGAGGGACCTGGGAGCAGTACTTC. It codes for CASSALAGGTWEQYF.

The chain links TRBV9 to TRBJ2-3, with D perhaps matching TRBD1 (6 bases). The CDR3 is 17 amino acids. The germline V gene has CDR1 SGDLS and CDR2 YYNGEE. With 0 bases removed from V and 1 base from J, the gap between germline ends came to 15 bases. The CDR3 loop reads CASSVEDSGFRTDTQYF. CDR3 coding DNA: TGTGCCAGCAGCGTAGAGGACAGCGGATTTCGCACAGATACGCAGTATTTT.